This TCR beta chain was found in a study of T cell responses to AZD1222 COVID-19 vaccine. Whole-study results and caveats: Most donors were white British, females outnumbered males, and clonal diversity was possibly underestimated. Of the AZD1222 recipients, only 5 to 7 were seropositive at baseline. Vaccine-related CD4 TCRs covered spike, predominating at 160-218 and 743-854. None of the repertoires were sampled until the peak T cell response had passed.

Regarding this clone: Its specificity is not known.

The CDR3 is 14 residues long. Per the germline V gene, CDR1 is SGHRS and CDR2 is YFSETQ. V was trimmed by 2 bases and J by 4 bases, leaving 12 bases between them. The repertoire was sequenced with immunoSEQ multiplex PCR; TCRdb's copy has only in-frame clones and lacks some. The table lists 84,000 or so clones, 88% of them singletons. The J gene is TRBJ1-1, the V gene TRBV5-1; maybe TRBD1 (6 bases). This clonotype was obtained from an adult in good health. The specimen was peripheral blood, collected on day 0 of AZD1222 vaccination. In DNA form, the CDR3 reads TGCGCCAGCAGCTTAGGGGGGGCGGCCACTGAAGCTTTCTTT. Protein product: CASSLGGAATEAFF.